The 12 T cell receptor beta chains below all came from one sample that was sequenced in a study of OX40 agonist ivuxolimab in advanced cancers. This table comes from immunoSEQ multiplex PCR, and its TCRdb copy is limited to in-frame clones, with some not included. The table lists about 22,000 clones, approximately 86% of them singletons, with around a quarter in the top ten. Material: CD4+ or CD8+ T cells sorted from blood, obtained in a trial of the OX40 agonist ivuxolimab. The receptors stem from an adult with an advanced solid tumor such as melanoma, head and neck, liver or kidney cancer.

The chain links TRBV21-1 to TRBJ1-3. TRBV21-1 is reported as a pseudogene. The CDR3 length is 15 residues. The CDR3 loop reads CASSKGPGWGNTIYF. CDR3 DNA sequence: TGTGCCAGCAGCAAAGGACCCGGGTGGGGAAACACCATATATTTT.

The chain joins TRBV19 to TRBJ1-1, with D perhaps matching TRBD1 (6 bases). V lost 5 bases and J 4 bases, leaving 14 bases between the germline ends. Germline V gene lookup returns CDR1 LNHDA and CDR2 SQIVND (reference sequence). This CDR3 has 14 residues. The CDR3 nucleotides are TGTGCCAGTAGTGCCACAGGGTTCAGCACTGAAGCTTTCTTT. Its translation is CASSATGFSTEAFF. The complete variable domain, with remaining parts taken from reference TRBV19 and TRBJ1-1, reads DGGITQSPKYLFRKEGQNVTLSCEQNLNHDAMYWYRQDPGQGLRLIYYSQIVNDFQKGDIAEGYSVSREKKESFPLTVTSAQKNPTAFYLCASSATGFSTEAFFGQGTRLTVV.

The V gene is TRBV6-1, the J gene TRBJ1-4, with D possibly matching TRBD1 (5 bases). This CDR3 has 16 amino acids. Trimming shortened V by 0 bases and J by 10 bases, and 18 bases separated the two germline ends. The germline V gene encodes CDR1 MNHNS and CDR2 SASEGT. This chain's CDR3 is CASSEASGYHLGKLFF. CDR3 coding DNA: TGTGCCAGCAGTGAAGCGTCAGGGTATCACCTGGGAAAACTGTTTTTT.

The gene calls are TRBV13 and TRBJ2-7, with a weak D call TRBD1 (7 bases). This CDR3 contains 13 residues. Germline values: CDR1 PRHDT, CDR2 FYEKMQ (reference sequence). Trimming shortened V by 5 bases and J by 7 bases, and 15 bases separated the two germline ends. DNA for the CDR3: TGTGCCAGCAGCCGGGGGACAGCGAAGGAGCAGTACTTC. Encoded protein: CASSRGTAKEQYF.

The V call is TRBV7-6, the J call TRBJ2-1, with 10 bases identical to TRBD1. The ends lost 5 bases at V and 4 bases at J; junction bases unmatched: 5. Germline V gene sequence: CDR1 SGHVS, CDR2 FNYEAQ. The CDR3 is made up of 15 amino acids. CDR3 in amino acids: CASSPGTGAYNEQFF. CDR3 sequence (DNA): TGTGCCAGCAGCCCGGGGACAGGGGCTTACAATGAGCAGTTCTTC. The entire variable domain, with the rest obtained from reference TRBV7-6 and TRBJ2-1, is as follows: GAGVSQSPRYKVTKRGQDVALRCDPISGHVSLYWYRQALGQGPEFLTYFNYEAQQDKSGLPNDRFSAERPEGSISTLTIQRTEQRDSAMYRCASSPGTGAYNEQFFGPGTRLTVL.

CDR3: CASSSTWDKQETQYF. The DNA of the CDR3 is TGTGCCAGCAGCTCTACCTGGGACAAACAAGAGACCCAGTACTTC. The rearrangement joins TRBV14 to TRBJ2-5; D is possibly TRBD1 (6 bases). Germline V gene data show CDR1 as SGHDN and CDR2 as FVKESK. This CDR3 region has 15 residues. V dropped 5 bases and J dropped 2 bases, with 15 bases sitting between them.

This chain uses TRBV5-5 with TRBJ1-2; perhaps TRBD1 as D (6 bases). The CDR3 extends over 14 amino acids. The germline CDR1 and CDR2 sequences are SGHKS and YYEKEE (reference sequence). The ends were cut back, 4 bases at V and 4 bases at J, with 14 bases in the middle. DNA for the CDR3: TGTGCCAGCAGCATGGCAGGGGATGGCTATGGCTACACCTTC. It is translated as CASSMAGDGYGYTF.

By share of the sample, this clone is medium-sized (0.01 to 0.1%). Distinct nucleotide sequences in the sample also encode this CDR3. The DNA for the CDR3 is TGTGCCAGCAGCCGTAGCGGGAGGGGGGCGGGGTACGAGCAGTACTTC. It specifies CASSRSGRGAGYEQYF. J is TRBJ2-7 and V is TRBV7-9; TRBD2 aligns across 11 bases. CDR1 is SEHNR and CDR2 is FQNEAQ in the germline V gene (reference sequence). J gave up 4 bases and V 5 bases, and 10 bases lay outside the gene matches. The CDR3 loop spans 16 amino acids.

CDR3 region: CASSLIGGWDQETQYF. In DNA, the CDR3 is TGTGCCAGCAGCTTGATTGGGGGTTGGGACCAAGAGACCCAGTACTTC. The chain links TRBV5-4 to TRBJ2-5; either TRBD1 or TRBD2 may fit D (5 bases each). Germline V CDR1 and CDR2: SGHNT, YYREEE (reference sequence). The CDR3 sequence is 16 residues long. With 1 base removed from V and 0 bases from J, the gap between germline ends came to 13 bases.

The V call is TRBV28, the J call TRBJ2-5, with a tentative D call TRBD2 (5 bases). CDR1 and CDR2 (germline): MDHEN, SYDVKM. This CDR3 region has 17 residues. Trimming removed 2 bases from V and 5 bases from J, with 21 bases in between. This chain's CDR3 is CASSLTGGEGGEETQYF. The DNA of the CDR3 is TGTGCCAGCAGTTTAACGGGTGGAGAGGGTGGGGAGGAGACCCAGTACTTC.

The chain links TRBV29-1 to TRBJ1-5; D perhaps matches TRBD1 (5 bases). This CDR3 has 13 residues. Looked up from germline, CDR1 is SQVTM and CDR2 is ANQGSEA. V was shortened by 7 bases and J by 4 bases, with 14 bases between the two germline ends. The CDR3 DNA reads as TGCAGCGCCACCCAGGGAGGGAATCAGCCCCAGCATTTT. Translated, it gives CSATQGGNQPQHF.

This clone was observed a single time. The chain combines TRBV7-6 with TRBJ2-5, with 8 bases that match TRBD2. Germline V gene sequence: CDR1 SGHVS, CDR2 FNYEAQ. CDR3 size: 17 residues. Trimming removed 5 bases from V and 1 base from J; junction bases left unmatched: 12. For the CDR3, the DNA is TGTGCCAGCAGCATCACGGGGGGGTGGAGGGGCCAAGAGACCCAGTACTTC. Residues: CASSITGGWRGQETQYF.